The 16 T cell receptor beta chains below were found in one sample sequenced in a study of blood T cell repertoires in COVID-19. Profiling relied on immunoSEQ multiplex PCR, and the TCRdb table lists in-frame clones only, not all of them. The data hold roughly 69,000 clones, with approximately 79% observed a single time. The specimen sequenced was peripheral blood. The receptors derive from a woman aged 45-65 years with acute or convalescent COVID-19.

J is TRBJ2-7 and V is TRBV6-5; TRBD2 agrees at 15 bases. From germline, CDR1 is MNHEY and CDR2 SVGAGI. This CDR3 is 15 amino acids long. V gave up 6 bases and J gave up 4 bases; unmatched junction bases: 4. CDR3 sequence: CASRSGTSGRYEQYF. CDR3 sequence (DNA): TGTGCCAGCAGATCCGGGACTAGCGGGAGGTACGAGCAGTACTTC.

The gene calls are TRBV7-3 and TRBJ2-1; D gene ambiguous. CDR1 SGHTA and CDR2 FQGTGA come from the germline V gene. The CDR3 runs 15 residues. V lost 2 bases to trimming and J lost 0 bases, with 8 bases between them. The CDR3 protein is CASSLDSSSYNEQFF. CDR3 bases: TGTGCCAGCAGCTTAGACTCTAGCTCCTACAATGAGCAGTTCTTC.

J is TRBJ2-7 and V is TRBV11-3; 9 bases are shared with TRBD1. The CDR3 covers 14 residues. Per germline, CDR1 SGHNT and CDR2 YENEEA. V lost 2 bases and J lost 2; bases outside the gene matches: 1. The CDR3 nucleotides are TGTGCCAGCAGCTTAACAGGGGGCACCTACGAGCAGTACTTC. Translation gives CASSLTGGTYEQYF. The whole variable domain, filled in from reference TRBV11-3 and TRBJ2-7, reads EAGVVQSPRYKIIEKKQPVAFWCNPISGHNTLYWYLQNLGQGPELLIRYENEEAVDDSQLPKDRFSAERLKGVDSTLKIQPAELGDSAVYLCASSLTGGTYEQYFGPGTRLTVT.

J is TRBJ2-3 and V is TRBV6-1, with D perhaps matching TRBD1 (6 bases). The CDR3 totals 15 residues. With 2 bases removed from V and 2 bases from J, the gap between germline ends came to 11 bases. The germline V gene has CDR1 MNHNS and CDR2 SASEGT. The CDR3, as DNA: TGTGCCAGCAGTGAACAGGGGACCCCCACAGATACGCAGTATTTT. It translates to CASSEQGTPTDTQYF.

This rearrangement joins TRBV6-2 or TRBV6-3 to TRBJ1-1, with 7 bases that match TRBD1. The CDR3 has 13 amino acids. Germline CDR1 and CDR2: MNHEY and SVGEGT. After removal of 5 bases from V and 7 bases from J, the junction contained 7 bases not matched to a gene. The CDR3 here is CASSDRDSLEAFF. The CDR3 nucleotides are TGTGCCAGCAGTGACCGGGACAGCCTTGAAGCTTTCTTT.

The chain joins TRBV18 to TRBJ1-1; 7 positions match TRBD1. The CDR3 has 14 amino acids. V trimming: 4 bases; J trimming: 1 base; junction bases outside the gene matches: 3. The germline gives CDR1 KGHSH, CDR2 LQKENI. CDR3 sequence: CASSHGQANTEAFF. CDR3 DNA: TGTGCCAGCTCACACGGACAGGCGAACACTGAAGCTTTCTTT.

CDR3 sequence: CASRKTGGGDEQFF. CDR3 nucleotide sequence: TGTGCCAGCAGAAAGACAGGGGGCGGAGATGAGCAGTTCTTC. The chain links TRBV6-6 to TRBJ2-1, with 10 bases aligning to TRBD1. CDR1 MNHNY and CDR2 SVGAGI come from the germline V gene (reference sequence). V lost 6 bases and J lost 8; bases outside the gene matches: 7. This CDR3 contains 14 residues.

The chain carries TRBV10-3 and TRBJ2-7, with D possibly being TRBD1 (5 bases). V was trimmed by 2 bases and J by 2 bases, leaving 10 bases between them. Germline CDR1 ENHRY, CDR2 SYGVKD. This CDR3 is built from 14 residues. For the CDR3, the DNA is TGTGCCATCAGTGAGAAGGGGTCCCCCTACGAGCAGTACTTC. It is translated as CAISEKGSPYEQYF.

The DNA of the CDR3 is TGTGCCAGCAGCTTAGGAGTGACCGGGACCTATAATTCACCCCTCCACTTT. Its translation is CASSLGVTGTYNSPLHF. The chain couples TRBV7-2 to TRBJ1-6; no clear D gene. The CDR3 has 17 amino acids. V lost 1 base and J lost 2, with 12 bases in between. CDR1 and CDR2 from the germline V gene are SGHTA and FQGNSA.

The chain has TRBV6-1 and TRBJ2-4, with D possibly matching TRBD2 (6 bases). Germline loops: CDR1 MNHNS, CDR2 SASEGT. V lost 2 bases, J lost 0 bases, and 11 bases lay in between. This CDR3 has 16 amino acids. DNA of the CDR3: TGTGCCAGCAGTGAAAGGGACTCATTAGCCAAAAACATTCAGTACTTC. Protein product: CASSERDSLAKNIQYF.

The chain is built from TRBV7-9 and TRBJ2-1; 8 bases fit TRBD2. The V gene end was trimmed by 1 base and the J gene end by 4 bases; junction bases not matched to a gene: 3. The CDR3 is made up of 15 amino acids. Germline V CDR1 and CDR2: SEHNR, FQNEAQ (reference sequence). The CDR3 bases are TGTGCCAGCAGCTTAGGGGGGACTAGATACAATGAGCAGTTCTTC. This encodes CASSLGGTRYNEQFF. Variable domain in full (rest from reference TRBV7-9 and TRBJ2-1): DTGVSQNPRHKITKRGQNVTFRCDPISEHNRLYWYRQTLGQGPEFLTYFQNEAQLEKSRLLSDRFSAERPKGSFSTLEIQRTEQGDSAMYLCASSLGGTRYNEQFFGPGTRLTVL.

The V call is TRBV2, the J call TRBJ2-7; TRBD2 aligns across 9 bases. Looked up from germline, CDR1 is SNHLY and CDR2 is FYNNEI. The CDR3 runs to 15 residues. V trimming: 4 bases; J trimming: 7 bases; junction bases outside the gene matches: 11. The CDR3 loop reads CASSVLSGRMGEQYF. The CDR3 DNA sequence: TGTGCCAGCAGTGTCCTTAGCGGGAGAATGGGGGAGCAGTACTTC.

The chain is built from TRBV19 and TRBJ1-5, with 11 bases that match TRBD1. From germline, CDR1 is LNHDA and CDR2 SQIVND (reference sequence). V was pared by 4 bases and J by 6 bases, with 5 bases of the junction left unmatched. The CDR3 has 15 amino acids. The CDR3 spells CASSTWTGGPQPQHF. The CDR3 DNA reads TGTGCCAGTAGTACTTGGACAGGGGGCCCTCAGCCCCAGCATTTT.

This sequence joins TRBV2 and TRBJ1-3; D is unclear. V was cut by 1 base and J by 0 bases, with 10 bases left in between. Germline V gene lookup returns CDR1 SNHLY and CDR2 FYNNEI. This CDR3 spans 16 amino acids. CDR3 nucleotides: TGTGCCAGCAGTGAAGGGCGAGGAGTCTCTGGAAACACCATATATTTT. Protein product: CASSEGRGVSGNTIYF.

The CDR3 coding sequence is TGTGCCAGCAGTTTAGGCAGGGCCCTCTACGAGCAGTACTTC. Protein sequence: CASSLGRALYEQYF. This chain joins TRBV28 and TRBJ2-7; D possibly corresponds to TRBD1 (5 bases). The V end was cut by 2 bases, the J end by 3 bases, with 11 bases between. Germline CDR1 and CDR2: MDHEN and SYDVKM. The CDR3 covers 14 residues.

This clone turned up a few times. The chain recombines TRBV9 with TRBJ1-1, with D possibly being TRBD1 (6 bases). The CDR3 has 18 amino acids. Trimming removed 0 bases from V and 1 base from J, with 19 bases in between. The V gene's germline CDR1 is SGDLS and CDR2 YYNGEE. The chain's CDR3 is CASSVAAGGAYGNTEAFF. CDR3 nucleotides: TGTGCCAGCAGCGTAGCTGCGGGGGGCGCGTATGGGAACACTGAAGCTTTCTTT.